The sequence of this TCR beta chain was determined in a study of identical twins listed by TCRdb under 2016. In terms of the full investigation: The study deep-sequenced TCR alpha and beta repertoires from monozygotic twins, unrelated adults of various ages and cord blood to test whether fetal clonotypes persist. To rule out contamination, replicate twin experiments were performed at different times with different library preparation protocols.

This clonotype came up a few times. It has no known antigen specificity. There are no base qualities to consult, and no much larger clone falls within one base. Here is what the overall study found, with its caveats: In beta out-of-frame sequences, excess twin sharing was weaker, because having fewer shared sequences lowered the signal-to-noise ratio. In monozygotic twins, out-of-frame TCR alpha sharing was systematically underestimated by recombination models, although the models agreed with sharing between unrelated individuals. Invariant T cells such as MAIT and iNKT could partly confound zero-insertion analyses, though diverse VJ usage argued against this for most clonotypes. Compared with coincidental sharing between unrelated individuals, out-of-frame TCR alpha sequences shared between twins had an excess of sequences with low generation probability. Because the same donors could not be followed over many years, conclusions were based on cross-sectional statistical analysis. Fewer insertions were carried by abundant cord blood beta clonotypes; a weaker similar trend was observed in young adult naive repertoires, while no such trend was observed in memory repertoires.

Its CDR3 holds 15 amino acids, cysteine through phenylalanine. The entry retains the CDR3 DNA only, 45 bases that are in frame from base 1. CDR1 and CDR2 are drawn from the germline V gene (reference sequence): LGHDT, YNNKEL. V is trimmed back by 3 bases and J by 2 bases, and the junction contains 1 base that no gene match accounts for. Every donor in the study was a healthy Caucasian. Three pairs of female monozygotic twins, all aged roughly 18 to 29 years, made up the twin cohort. CD4+ and CD8+ T cell populations were isolated with positive isolation kits from Invitrogen. Libraries came from 5' RACE. The instrument given in TCRdb is Illumina HiSeq 2000. A universal primer binding site was introduced by template switching, and a unique molecular identifier was present in the final cDNA, enabling accurate counting of TCR cDNA molecules. First-strand cDNA for TCR alpha and beta chains was synthesized from specific primers in the conserved constant-segment region. To control for contamination, each cDNA library was double barcoded with a SMART-Mk sample barcode plus Illumina barcodes. TruSeq adapter sequences, together with Illumina sample barcodes, were added in two successive PCR steps. The Illumina HiSeq platform was used with custom primers to sequence TCR alpha and beta cDNA libraries. For the original study's pipeline: MiGEC was used to process raw reads and extract unique molecular identifiers, and MiXCR was used to find CDR3 positions. Recombination models were inferred per individual with the repgenHMM and IGoR tools using an EM algorithm. Shared clonotype analysis was performed with the tcR package in R, normalizing sharing by the product of cloneset sizes. To study raw recombination free of thymic and clonal selection effects, out-of-frame nonproductive sequences were analyzed. TCRdb reran the public reads through fastp at Q25 and MiXCR, keeping productive beta chains. Each entry merges the rows of one CDR3 protein and shows their most common DNA and genes. The V and J calls reflect TCRdb's pipeline rather than the authors' work. The sample includes about 530,000 distinct CDR3 sequences, with under 25% observed a single time. Together, the top ten hold 0.48% of the sample.

The sample was also linked to a second study, of yellow fever vaccine responses in identical twins. That second publication adds: According to the authors, in identical twins the way T cells responded to vaccination appeared partly convergent and partly personalized. The study precisely tracked vaccine-responding T cell clones in identical twins.

The chain employs TRBV3-1 and TRBJ2-3; TRBD2 lines up with 11 middle nucleotides. Specimen: CD4+ T cells sorted from blood. The clonotype was recovered from a young woman in good health. Here is the DNA: TGTGCCAGCAGCCAGACTAGCGGGGCCACAGATACGCAGTATTTT. It is translated as CASSQTSGATDTQYF.